The next 14 T cell receptor beta chains were all read from a single sample in a study of T cell responses to AZD1222 COVID-19 vaccine. The table came from immunoSEQ multiplex PCR; TCRdb's copy has only in-frame clones and leaves some out. The profile shows 100,000 to 150,000 clones, 75% to 90% of them singletons. The sample consisted of peripheral blood, taken 28 days after the second AZD1222 dose. The source is an adult who received the AZD1222 COVID-19 vaccine.

The chain carries TRBV2 and TRBJ1-6; no firm D call. V was trimmed by 10 bases and J by 8 bases, leaving 12 bases between them. Looked up from germline, CDR1 is SNHLY and CDR2 is FYNNEI. The length of the CDR3 is 12 residues. The CDR3 loop is CATVDSDSPLHF. The CDR3 DNA follows: TGTGCCACCGTAGACTCGGATTCACCCCTCCACTTT.

V is TRBV27 and J is TRBJ2-7; D is perhaps TRBD1 (5 bases). This CDR3 spans 15 amino acids. The ends were cut back, 0 bases at V and 3 bases at J, with 12 bases in the middle. Per the germline V gene, CDR1 is MNHEY and CDR2 is SMNVEV (reference sequence). The CDR3 bases are TGTGCCAGCAGTTTATCATCAGGGTCCGACTACGAGCAGTACTTC. Translation gives CASSLSSGSDYEQYF.

The chain combines TRBV7-9 with TRBJ1-1, with 9 bases that match TRBD1. V dropped 2 bases and J dropped 1; count of bases not matched to a gene: 2. CDR1 SEHNR and CDR2 FQNEAQ come from the germline V gene (reference sequence). The length of the CDR3 is 15 residues. DNA of the CDR3: TGTGCCAGCAGCTTATCGGGACAGGGGAACACTGAAGCTTTCTTT. Translating gives CASSLSGQGNTEAFF.

The chain is built from TRBV27 and TRBJ1-1, with D possibly being TRBD1 (5 bases). Trimming left V 6 bases short and J 0 bases short, with 17 bases between. This CDR3 region has 16 residues. CDR1 is MNHEY, CDR2 SMNVEV, per germline (reference sequence). In DNA, the CDR3 is TGTGCCAGCAGGCCCCCCGGGGGACGCATGAACACTGAAGCTTTCTTT. Residues: CASRPPGGRMNTEAFF.

The chain carries TRBV10-3 and TRBJ2-4; tentatively, D is TRBD1 (6 bases). Between the trimmed V and J ends, which lost 6 bases and 5 bases, there was a span of 11 bases. Germline V gene lookup returns CDR1 ENHRY and CDR2 SYGVKD. The CDR3 has 13 amino acids. The CDR3: CAISGTTQNIQYF. The CDR3 DNA reads TGTGCCATCAGCGGGACAACTCAAAACATTCAGTACTTC.

V is TRBV6-5 and J is TRBJ1-3; the D is unclear. There are 14 residues in the CDR3. The germline V and J ends were trimmed by 6 bases and 4 bases, with 13 bases remaining between them. Germline values: CDR1 MNHEY, CDR2 SVGAGI. For the CDR3, the DNA is TGTGCCAGCAGACAAACCGAAGGGGGAAACACCATATATTTT. Translated, it gives CASRQTEGGNTIYF.

The chain has TRBV7-8 and TRBJ2-4; 12 bases line up with TRBD2. The CDR3 extends over 21 amino acids. V shed 4 bases and J 0 bases; nucleotides not matched to a gene: 16. Germline CDR1 SGHVS, CDR2 FQNEAQ. CDR3 coding DNA: TGTGCCAGCAGCTCTAGCGGGGGGGCGTCCCCCGTGGGTTTAGCCAAAAACATTCAGTACTTC. Protein sequence: CASSSSGGASPVGLAKNIQYF.

This CDR3 is CASSLEIGRGAQSPLHF. The CDR3, as DNA: TGTGCCAGCAGCTTAGAGATCGGGCGGGGGGCGCAATCACCCCTCCACTTT. The genes are TRBV13 and TRBJ1-6, with TRBD1 as a possible D gene (6 bases). CDR1 is PRHDT, CDR2 FYEKMQ, per germline (reference sequence). The V gene lost 1 base and the J gene lost 10 bases, with 20 bases spanning the gap. This CDR3 has 17 amino acids.

The chain carries TRBV5-6 and TRBJ2-5; tentative D call: TRBD1 (6 bases). Germline values: CDR1 SGHDT, CDR2 YYEEEE. The CDR3 runs to 14 residues. V lost 0 bases and J 2 bases, leaving 8 bases between the germline ends. The CDR3 region is CASSLVDRQETQYF. CDR3 DNA: TGTGCCAGCAGCTTGGTGGACAGACAAGAGACCCAGTACTTC. The full variable domain, rest sourced from reference TRBV5-6 and TRBJ2-5, is DAGVTQSPTHLIKTRGQQVTLRCSPKSGHDTVSWYQQALGQGPQFIFQYYEEEERQRGNFPDRFSGHQFPNYSSELNVNALLLGDSALYLCASSLVDRQETQYFGPGTRLLVL.

The chain links TRBV18 to TRBJ1-3, with D perhaps TRBD1 (5 bases). Germline loops: CDR1 KGHSH, CDR2 LQKENI. The V end was cut by 6 bases, the J end by 0 bases, with 12 bases between. This CDR3 comprises 15 residues. CDR3 bases: TGTGCCAGCTCCGGGACCTGGGCCTCTGGAAACACCATATATTTT. It translates to CASSGTWASGNTIYF. Using reference TRBV18 and TRBJ1-3 for the parts outside the CDR3, the full variable domain is NAGVMQNPRHLVRRRGQEARLRCSPMKGHSHVYWYRQLPEEGLKFMVYLQKENIIDESGMPKERFSAEFPKEGPSILRIQQVVRGDSAAYFCASSGTWASGNTIYFGEGSWLTVV.

The chain carries TRBV12-3 or TRBV12-4 and TRBJ1-1; the D is unclear. The CDR3 is 13 amino acids. The V end was cut by 4 bases, the J end by 1 base, with 7 bases between. As DNA, the CDR3 is TGTGCCAGCAGTTCGGACGGGAACACTGAAGCTTTCTTT. Its translation: CASSSDGNTEAFF.

The genes are TRBV5-4 and TRBJ2-7; TRBD2 aligns across 7 bases. V shed 0 bases, J shed 1 base, and the junction held 1 base outside the gene matches. The CDR3 has 14 residues. Per germline, CDR1 SGHNT and CDR2 YYREEE (reference sequence). CDR3 protein: CASSLEGGSYEQYF. In DNA, the CDR3 is TGTGCCAGCAGCTTGGAGGGAGGGTCCTACGAGCAGTACTTC.

The chain links TRBV30 to TRBJ2-6, with D perhaps TRBD1 (9 bases). This CDR3 is built from 17 residues. V lost 4 bases to trimming and J lost 0 bases, with 16 bases between them. Germline-derived CDR1 and CDR2 are GTSNPN and SVGIG (reference sequence). CDR3 DNA: TGTGCCTGGATAGCGGGACAGGGACTCTCTGGGGCCAACGTCCTGACTTTC. It is translated as CAWIAGQGLSGANVLTF.

The rearrangement joins TRBV28 to TRBJ1-5, with 8 positions matching TRBD1. The CDR3 is 16 amino acids. Germline CDR1 reads MDHEN; CDR2 reads SYDVKM. V lost 6 bases, J lost 1 base, and 8 bases stayed unmatched. CDR3 residues: CASSRNRGISNQPQHF. Written as DNA, the CDR3 is TGTGCCAGCAGCCGAAACAGGGGGATCAGCAATCAGCCCCAGCATTTT.